A single sample is the source of the 7 T cell receptor beta chains below, sequenced in a study of CXCR3-negative and CXCR3-positive naive CD8 T cells. The study made its TRB cDNA libraries by 5' RACE, adding UMI labels. TCRdb reprocessed the 5' RACE reads and stores each CDR3 protein as one record, lacking DNA. Its table lists some 40,000 distinct CDR3 sequences. The sequenced sample was memory CD8+ T cells from blood. Receptors were obtained from a human donor in good health. Some clones in this sample may be carry-over from other donors' samples.

This clonotype shows up as medium-sized by frequency. The chain is built from TRBV13 and TRBJ2-5; there is no DNA to check the TCRdb D call of TRBD1. This CDR3 has 15 residues. In germline, CDR1 is PRHDT, CDR2 FYEKMQ (reference sequence). The CDR3 loop is CASSLRTGIQETQYF.

V and J are TRBV21-1 and TRBJ2-7; lacking DNA, the TRBD2 call made by TCRdb goes unchecked. TRBV21-1 counts as a pseudogene. CDR3 length: 17 residues. CDR3: CASSKWGQAGVIYEQYF.

The chain recombines TRBV27 with TRBJ2-7; TCRdb gives TRBD1 as the D gene, but with no DNA this cannot be confirmed. Germline CDR1 is MNHEY and CDR2 is SMNVEV (reference sequence). The CDR3 is 14 amino acids. CDR3: CASSLQGAFYEQYF.

The chain joins TRBV20-1 to TRBJ2-5; TCRdb's D call, TRBD2, is unchecked because there is no DNA. The CDR3 has 14 amino acids. Looked up from germline, CDR1 is DFQATT and CDR2 is SNEGSKA (reference sequence). CDR3 in amino acids: CSAIGSGLGETQYF.

The gene calls are TRBV4-3 and TRBJ2-7; no DNA is available, so the TRBD1 call from TCRdb remains unchecked. The CDR3 is made up of 15 amino acids. From germline, CDR1 is LGHNA and CDR2 YSLEER. The CDR3 sequence: CASSQDEAGPYEQYF.

The rearrangement links TRBV14 to TRBJ2-4; TCRdb indicates TRBD2, and absent DNA this call remains unverified. Germline V CDR1 and CDR2: SGHDN, FVKESK. This CDR3 is 17 amino acids long. The CDR3 sequence: CASSQAMGSRAKNIQYF.

The V gene is TRBV6-2 or TRBV6-3, the J gene TRBJ2-5; TCRdb picks TRBD2, but there is no DNA to check that call. Germline V gene sequence: CDR1 MNHEY, CDR2 SVGEGT. The CDR3 spans 15 residues. The CDR3 sequence is CASSYPGLVQETQYF.